The text below deals with one TCR beta chain. This same CDR3 is encoded by further DNA sequences in the sample. Single viable CD3+CD4+CD8-CD45RO+ cells were sorted as the memory CD4+ T cells. Serostatus was set by detecting CMV pp150, pp28, p38, p52 IgG. Assay: immunoSEQ multiplex PCR; the TCRdb copy retains only in-frame clones and omits some. Here the sample spans some 48,000 clones, 75% to 85% being singletons. These data come from a study of memory CD4+ T cells and cytomegalovirus serostatus. The germline gives CDR1 MNHNS, CDR2 SASEGT. This CDR3 has 15 residues. Trimming removed 2 bases from V and 1 base from J, with 9 bases in between.

This receptor was identified in an adult in good health and CMV-seronegative. This chain uses TRBV6-1 with TRBJ1-5; D ambiguous. The specimen sequenced was memory CD4+ T cells from blood. The CDR3 DNA reads TGTGCCAGCAGTGAACCGGGGATCAGCAATCAGCCCCAGCATTTT. Encoded protein: CASSEPGISNQPQHF.